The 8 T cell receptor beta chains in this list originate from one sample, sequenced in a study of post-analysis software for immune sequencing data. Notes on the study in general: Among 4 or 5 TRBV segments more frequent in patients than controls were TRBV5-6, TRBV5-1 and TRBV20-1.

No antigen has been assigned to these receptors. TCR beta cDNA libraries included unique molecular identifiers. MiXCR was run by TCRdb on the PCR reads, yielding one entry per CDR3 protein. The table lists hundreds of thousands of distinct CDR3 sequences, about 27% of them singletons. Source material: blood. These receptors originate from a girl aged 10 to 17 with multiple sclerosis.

CDR3 DNA: TGTGCCAGCAGTTTCCTGACAGGGAGGACTAATGAGCAGTTCTTC. Protein product: CASSFLTGRTNEQFF. V is TRBV28 and J is TRBJ2-1, with D perhaps TRBD1 (7 bases). Trimming stripped 3 bases from V and 7 bases from J, with 16 bases between. The CDR3 totals 15 residues. The V gene's germline CDR1 is MDHEN and CDR2 SYDVKM. The whole variable domain, remainder taken from reference TRBV28 and TRBJ2-1, is DVKVTQSSRYLVKRTGEKVFLECVQDMDHENMFWYRQDPGLGLRLIYFSYDVKMKEKGDIPEGYSVSREKKERFSLILESASTNQTSMYLCASSFLTGRTNEQFFGPGTRLTVL.

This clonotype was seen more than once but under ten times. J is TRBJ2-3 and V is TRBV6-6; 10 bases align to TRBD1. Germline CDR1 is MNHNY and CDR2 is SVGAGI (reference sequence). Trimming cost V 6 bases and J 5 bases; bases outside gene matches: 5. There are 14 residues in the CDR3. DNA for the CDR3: TGTGCCAGCAGGACAGGGGGCGGGAAAGATACGCAGTATTTT. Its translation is CASRTGGGKDTQYF.

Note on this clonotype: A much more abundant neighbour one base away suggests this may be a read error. For the CDR3, the DNA is TGTGCCAGCAGCTTTGGTAGCGGGAAATTCCATGAGCAGGTCTTC. Encoded protein: CASSFGSGKFHEQVF. The rearrangement uses TRBV7-2 and TRBJ2-1; 8 nucleotides match TRBD2. The germline V gene encodes CDR1 SGHTA and CDR2 FQGNSA. This CDR3 spans 15 amino acids. The complete variable domain, with remaining parts taken from reference TRBV7-2 and TRBJ2-1, reads GAGVSQSPSNKVTEKGKDVELRCDPISGHTALYWYRQSLGQGLEFLIYFQGNSAPDKSGLPSDRFSAERTGGSVSTLTIQRTQQEDSAVYLCASSFGSGKFHEQVFGPGTRLTVL.

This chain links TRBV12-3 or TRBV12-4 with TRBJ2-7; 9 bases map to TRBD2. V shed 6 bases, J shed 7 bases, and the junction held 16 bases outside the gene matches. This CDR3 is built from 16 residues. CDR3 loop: CASSPSGRLLYNEQYF. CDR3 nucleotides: TGTGCCAGCAGCCCAAGCGGGAGGTTACTCTACAATGAGCAGTACTTC.

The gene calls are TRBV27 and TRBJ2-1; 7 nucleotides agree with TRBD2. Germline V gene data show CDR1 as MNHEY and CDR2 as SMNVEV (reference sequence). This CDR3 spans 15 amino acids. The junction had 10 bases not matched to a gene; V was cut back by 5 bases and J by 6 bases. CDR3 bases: TGTGCCAGCAGTCGAGCGGGACTCCCGGGCAATGAGCAGTTCTTC. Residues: CASSRAGLPGNEQFF.

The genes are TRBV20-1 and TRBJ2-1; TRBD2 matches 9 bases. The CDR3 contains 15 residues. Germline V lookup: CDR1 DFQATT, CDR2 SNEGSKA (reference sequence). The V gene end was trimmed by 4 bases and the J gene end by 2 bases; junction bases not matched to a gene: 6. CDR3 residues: CSAISAGGPYNEQFF. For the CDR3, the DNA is TGCAGTGCTATTTCCGCGGGAGGGCCCTACAATGAGCAGTTCTTC.

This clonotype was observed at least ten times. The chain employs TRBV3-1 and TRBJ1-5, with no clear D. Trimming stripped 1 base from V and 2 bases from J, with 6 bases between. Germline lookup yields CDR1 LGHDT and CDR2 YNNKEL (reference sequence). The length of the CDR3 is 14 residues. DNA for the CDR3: TGTGCCAGCAGCCAAGGGGTCGGCAATCAGCCCCAGCATTTT. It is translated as CASSQGVGNQPQHF.

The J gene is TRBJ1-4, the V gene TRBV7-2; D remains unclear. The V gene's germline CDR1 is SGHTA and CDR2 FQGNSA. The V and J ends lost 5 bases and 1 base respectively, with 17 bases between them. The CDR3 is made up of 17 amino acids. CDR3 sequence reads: CASSPLPVGLTNEKLFF. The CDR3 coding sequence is TGTGCCAGCAGCCCACTCCCGGTCGGTCTAACTAATGAAAAACTGTTTTTT.